The rows below give T cell receptor beta chains drawn from one sample of a study of breast tumors, draining lymph nodes, adjacent tissues. One entry per CDR3 protein results from TCRdb running MiXCR on the multiplex PCR reads. This sample yields about 22,000 distinct CDR3 sequences, of which about two thirds are seen a single time; less than 20% belongs to the top ten. Sequencing used tumor-adjacent breast tissue. The origin of the receptors is a female donor with breast cancer. Some clones in this sample may be carry-over from other donors' samples. Both conserved end residues are part of each CDR3. A D gene is named only where the DNA matches it firmly. Clone size is given for some rows only: seen once, a few or many times, or a class if the clone is expanded.

V gene,J gene,clone size,D gene,CDR3 protein,CDR3 DNA
TRBV7-9,TRBJ2-1,-,TRBD1,CASSLAWTGGNEQFF,TGTGCCAGCAGCTTAGCGTGGACAGGGGGCAATGAGCAGTTCTTC
TRBV20-1,TRBJ1-2,-,-,CSAKGRVGGYTF,TGCAGTGCTAAAGGGCGCGTAGGGGGCTACACCTTC
TRBV3-1,TRBJ2-5,-,-,CASSHLRGETQYF,TGTGCCAGCAGCCATCTAAGAGGGGAGACCCAGTACTTC
TRBV9,TRBJ1-2,once,-,CASRTEANYGYTF,TGTGCCAGCAGGACGGAAGCTAACTATGGCTACACCTTC
TRBV25-1,TRBJ2-3,-,-,CASSGPFRGDRDSTDTQYF,TGTGCCAGCAGTGGCCCGTTCCGGGGTGATAGAGATAGCACAGATACGCAGTATTTT
TRBV5-6,TRBJ2-6,-,-,CASSSSRRTSGANVLTF,TGTGCCAGCAGCTCATCTAGACGGACCTCTGGGGCCAACGTCCTGACTTTC
TRBV5-1,TRBJ1-6,-,-,CASSVGENSPLHF,TGCGCCAGCAGCGTGGGGGAAAATTCACCCCTCCACTTT
TRBV5-1,TRBJ2-1,medium-sized,-,CASSIIESSYNEQFF,TGCGCCAGCAGCATAATAGAAAGCTCCTACAATGAGCAGTTCTTC
TRBV19,TRBJ2-1,-,-,CASSKTYYNEQFF,TGTGCCAGTAGTAAGACATACTACAATGAGCAGTTCTTC
TRBV7-2,TRBJ2-1,medium-sized,-,CASSLIGSYNEQFF,TGTGCCAGCAGCTTAATTGGCTCCTACAATGAGCAGTTCTTC
TRBV14,TRBJ2-7,-,-,CASSQDCGSYEQYF,TGTGCCAGCAGCCAAGATTGCGGCTCCTACGAGCAGTACTTC
TRBV29-1,TRBJ1-2,once,-,CSVGRVDGYTF,TGCAGCGTTGGGCGTGTCGATGGCTACACCTTC
TRBV5-1,TRBJ1-3,-,-,CASREFSGNTIYF,TGCGCCAGCAGGGAATTCTCTGGAAACACCATATATTTT
TRBV2,TRBJ2-2,once,TRBD1,CASRAQGASSTGELFF,TGTGCCAGCAGAGCACAGGGGGCCAGTAGCACCGGGGAGCTGTTTTTT
TRBV11-2,TRBJ2-2,many,TRBD2,CASSRGLVIGELFF,TGTGCCAGCAGCCGTGGACTAGTAATTGGGGAGCTGTTTTTT
TRBV29-1,TRBJ1-2,-,TRBD1,CSVVDRGLFGYTF,TGCAGCGTTGTCGACAGGGGGCTCTTTGGCTACACCTTC
TRBV20-1,TRBJ2-1,-,-,CSARSQVGDSYNEQFF,TGCAGTGCTAGAAGCCAGGTGGGGGACTCCTACAATGAGCAGTTCTTC
TRBV6-5,TRBJ2-1,many,-,CASGRTEQFF,TGTGCCAGCGGGAGGACTGAGCAGTTCTTC
TRBV7-2,TRBJ2-1,-,TRBD2,CASSLGLAGDFNEQFF,TGTGCCAGCAGCTTGGGACTAGCGGGAGATTTCAATGAGCAGTTCTTC
TRBV6-5,TRBJ2-3,many,-,CASSDRLADTQYF,TGTGCCAGCAGCGACAGGTTGGCAGATACGCAGTATTTT
TRBV19,TRBJ2-7,-,TRBD2,CATVQTSGSSYEQYF,TGTGCCACCGTCCAGACTAGCGGAAGCTCCTACGAGCAGTACTTC
TRBV15,TRBJ2-1,-,-,CATSRDLNWEQFF,TGTGCCACCAGCAGAGACCTAAATTGGGAGCAGTTCTTC
TRBV7-2,TRBJ2-3,-,-,CASSLVSLLNTDTQYF,TGTGCCAGCAGCTTAGTCAGCCTCCTAAACACAGATACGCAGTATTTT
TRBV9,TRBJ2-2,-,-,CASSADIFGELFF,TGTGCCAGCAGCGCGGATATTTTCGGGGAGCTGTTTTTT
TRBV6-4,TRBJ1-3,-,-,CASSEGRNTIYF,TGTGCCAGCAGTGAAGGGAGAAACACCATATATTTT
TRBV12-3/TRBV12-4,TRBJ1-6,once,-,CASSLSERLSPLHF,TGTGCCAGCTCGCTAAGCGAGAGACTTTCACCCCTCCACTTT
TRBV9,TRBJ2-7,-,-,CASSSGSSRVGEQYF,TGTGCCAGCAGCTCCGGTTCTAGCAGGGTCGGGGAGCAGTACTTC
TRBV19,TRBJ1-4,-,-,CASSTGTILELFF,TGTGCCAGTAGTACCGGGACAATATTAGAACTGTTTTTT
TRBV7-8,TRBJ1-5,-,-,CASSLGRTFGNQPQHF,TGTGCCAGCAGCTTAGGTCGGACATTCGGTAATCAGCCCCAGCATTTT
TRBV6-6,TRBJ2-7,-,TRBD1,CASSYSDRGREQYF,TGTGCCAGCAGTTACTCCGACAGGGGGAGGGAGCAGTACTTC
TRBV7-2,TRBJ2-7,-,-,CASSLGERYEQYF,TGTGCCAGCAGCTTAGGGGAGCGGTACGAGCAGTACTTC
TRBV20-1,TRBJ1-3,-,-,CSARLGDNYGYTIYF,TGCAGTGCTAGACTAGGGGATAACTATGGCTACACCATATATTTT
TRBV5-1,TRBJ2-7,few,TRBD2,CASSPTSGGIYEQYF,TGCGCCAGCAGCCCGACTAGCGGGGGTATCTACGAGCAGTACTTC
TRBV6-6,TRBJ2-7,medium-sized,TRBD1,CASSPTGKYEQYF,TGTGCCAGCAGCCCGACAGGGAAGTACGAGCAGTACTTC
TRBV4-1,TRBJ1-1,many,-,CASSQGRQPKEAFF,TGCGCCAGCAGCCAAGGTCGACAGCCAAAAGAAGCTTTCTTT
TRBV20-1,TRBJ1-1,many,-,CSARPPRVGTEAFF,TGCAGTGCTAGACCCCCCAGGGTCGGCACTGAAGCTTTCTTT
TRBV19,TRBJ2-3,-,TRBD2,CASTSGLAVGDTQYF,TGTGCCAGTACCTCGGGACTAGCGGTGGGAGATACGCAGTATTTT
TRBV6-2/TRBV6-3,TRBJ2-1,many,TRBD2,CASRIGSGGSKFF,TGTGCCAGCAGAATTGGCAGCGGGGGGAGTAAGTTCTTC
TRBV10-2,TRBJ2-3,-,-,CASSESTDTQYF,TGCGCCAGCAGTGAGTCCACAGATACGCAGTATTTT
TRBV20-1,TRBJ2-1,-,TRBD2,CSAQAGNNEPFF,TGCAGTGCCCAAGCGGGGAACAATGAGCCGTTCTTC
TRBV12-3/TRBV12-4,TRBJ2-3,-,-,CASSLLRGPSDTQYF,TGTGCCAGCAGCCTTCTCCGGGGCCCTTCGGATACGCAGTATTTT
TRBV10-3,TRBJ1-2,once,-,CAITSGNYGYTF,TGTGCCATCACTTCAGGGAACTATGGCTACACCTTC
TRBV5-4,TRBJ2-3,-,-,CASSPEVSLTDTQYF,TGTGCCAGCAGCCCTGAGGTCAGCCTCACAGATACGCAGTATTTT
TRBV19,TRBJ2-3,-,-,CASSILFYVPKDTQYF,TGTGCCAGTAGTATTCTATTTTACGTTCCGAAGGATACGCAGTATTTT
TRBV5-6,TRBJ1-1,many,TRBD1,CASSSRGRGNTEAFF,TGTGCCAGCAGCAGCAGGGGGCGCGGGAACACTGAAGCTTTCTTT
TRBV5-1,TRBJ2-2,many,-,CASSSAGTGELFF,TGCGCCAGCAGCTCCGCGGGGACCGGGGAGCTGTTTTTT
TRBV3-1,TRBJ1-3,many,-,CASSQDPGPRNTIYF,TGTGCCAGCAGCCAAGATCCCGGCCCCAGGAACACCATATATTTT
TRBV9,TRBJ2-7,-,TRBD2,CASSPFLAGGAGVYEQYF,TGTGCCAGCAGCCCCTTCCTAGCGGGGGGGGCCGGGGTCTACGAGCAGTACTTC
TRBV4-1,TRBJ1-2,-,TRBD1,CASSPGTGNYGYTF,TGCGCCAGCAGCCCCGGGACAGGGAACTATGGCTACACCTTC
TRBV12-3/TRBV12-4,TRBJ2-7,-,TRBD2,CASSPGTRTGEQYF,TGTGCCAGCAGTCCCGGGACTAGAACAGGCGAGCAGTACTTC
TRBV5-1,TRBJ2-1,-,TRBD2,CASSKGLPKPYTYNEQFF,TGCGCCAGCAGCAAGGGACTACCGAAGCCTTATACCTACAATGAGCAGTTCTTC
TRBV7-2,TRBJ2-3,-,TRBD2,CASSLRGRPGGTQYF,TGTGCCAGCAGCCTGCGGGGGAGGCCGGGGGGTACGCAGTATTTT
TRBV3-1,TRBJ2-2,many,-,CASSQRQFGELFF,TGTGCCAGCAGCCAACGTCAGTTCGGGGAGCTGTTTTTT
TRBV25-1,TRBJ2-1,medium-sized,-,CASSDLGRGSSYNEQFF,TGTGCCAGCAGTGACCTTGGCCGGGGCTCCTCCTACAATGAGCAGTTCTTC
TRBV6-5,TRBJ2-3,many,-,CATKGTSTDTQYF,TGTGCCACCAAGGGGACCAGCACAGATACGCAGTATTTT